Each of the 26 T cell receptor beta chains below was sequenced from the same sample in a study of chemoradiotherapy in HPV16-positive cancers. The repertoire was sequenced with immunoSEQ multiplex PCR; TCRdb's copy has only in-frame clones and lacks some. The data show 9,500 to 15,000 clones, roughly 80% seen once. This material was acquired from a patient who underwent chemoradiotherapy. These receptors originate from a human donor with HPV-associated anogenital cancer.

This chain connects TRBV10-3 to TRBJ1-1, with a possible D match to TRBD1 (6 bases). The CDR3 totals 14 residues. V was shortened by 5 bases and J by 5 bases, with 15 bases between the two germline ends. The germline gives CDR1 ENHRY, CDR2 SYGVKD. CDR3 sequence reads: CAISSLTGRTEAFF. The CDR3 DNA reads TGTGCCATCAGTAGCCTAACAGGGAGAACTGAAGCTTTCTTT.

V gene TRBV29-1 combines with J gene TRBJ1-1; unclear D gene. V dropped 4 bases and J dropped 2 bases, with 11 bases sitting between them. Germline V CDR1 and CDR2: SQVTM, ANQGSEA. The CDR3 is 13 amino acids. For the CDR3, the DNA is TGCAGCGTTGCCAGAGACCTAAACACTGAAGCTTTCTTT. It yields the protein CSVARDLNTEAFF.

V is TRBV18 and J is TRBJ2-5; 9 nucleotides match TRBD1. The junction had 7 bases not matched to a gene; V was cut back by 3 bases and J by 5 bases. Germline loops: CDR1 KGHSH, CDR2 LQKENI. The CDR3 is 15 residues long. The CDR3 reads CASSPRDRVRETQYF. Here the CDR3 DNA reads TGTGCCAGCTCACCCCGGGACAGGGTACGGGAGACCCAGTACTTC. Complete variable domain (other parts from reference TRBV18 and TRBJ2-5): NAGVMQNPRHLVRRRGQEARLRCSPMKGHSHVYWYRQLPEEGLKFMVYLQKENIIDESGMPKERFSAEFPKEGPSILRIQQVVRGDSAAYFCASSPRDRVRETQYFGPGTRLLVL.

V gene TRBV5-1 combines with J gene TRBJ2-5; no clear D gene. The V end was cut by 0 bases, the J end by 5 bases, with 14 bases between. This CDR3 is built from 15 residues. The germline V gene has CDR1 SGHRS and CDR2 YFSETQ. The DNA for the CDR3 is TGCGCCAGCAGCTTGGCGTCGGGCTTGAGGGAGACCCAGTACTTC. Encoded protein: CASSLASGLRETQYF.

This rearrangement joins TRBV6-4 to TRBJ2-2; 9 nucleotides agree with TRBD2. CDR3 length: 16 residues. Looked up from germline, CDR1 is MRHNA and CDR2 is SNTAGT. Unmatched junction bases numbered 4, after V lost 5 bases and J lost 0 bases. The CDR3 loop is CASSSGGGANTGELFF. Here the CDR3 DNA reads TGTGCCAGCAGTTCCGGCGGGGGGGCGAACACCGGGGAGCTGTTTTTT.

The chain uses TRBV19 and TRBJ2-1; 9 bases map to TRBD2. Germline V gene lookup returns CDR1 LNHDA and CDR2 SQIVND (reference sequence). This CDR3 is 16 amino acids long. With V trimmed by 3 bases and J by 6 bases, 9 bases remained unmatched. CDR3 region: CASSILTSGSGNEQFF. The DNA of the CDR3 is TGTGCCAGTAGTATCCTTACTAGCGGGTCAGGCAATGAGCAGTTCTTC.

This clone was recorded a few times. The J gene is TRBJ1-2, the V gene TRBV6-5; no reliable D call. Germline V lookup: CDR1 MNHEY, CDR2 SVGAGI. CDR3 length: 13 residues. The germline V and J ends were trimmed by 7 bases and 3 bases, with 12 bases remaining between them. As DNA, the CDR3 is TGTGCCAGCAAAAGAACCAAAGACTATGGCTACACCTTC. It yields the protein CASKRTKDYGYTF.

This chain links TRBV30 with TRBJ1-1; the D gene is possibly TRBD1 (5 bases). Per the germline V gene, CDR1 is GTSNPN and CDR2 is SVGIG (reference sequence). The V gene lost 5 bases and the J gene lost 0 bases, with 10 bases spanning the gap. CDR3 length equals 13 residues. CDR3 DNA sequence: TGTGCCTGGGCCGGGACGGTGAACACTGAAGCTTTCTTT. Its translation: CAWAGTVNTEAFF.

This sequence joins TRBV7-2 and TRBJ1-4; 7 nucleotides align to TRBD1. CDR1 is SGHTA and CDR2 is FQGNSA in the germline V gene. Trimming took 1 base from V and 8 from J; bases not matched to a gene: 7. The CDR3 is 15 residues long. The chain's CDR3 is CASSLVGTEGEKLFF. CDR3 DNA: TGTGCCAGCAGCTTAGTGGGGACAGAAGGAGAAAAACTGTTTTTT.

This chain joins TRBV4-3 and TRBJ2-7; perhaps TRBD2 as D (5 bases). The CDR3 extends over 15 amino acids. Looked up from germline, CDR1 is LGHNA and CDR2 is YSLEER. With 1 base removed from V and 2 bases from J, the gap between germline ends came to 12 bases. The CDR3 reads CASSQAGNPPYEQYF. The CDR3 nucleotides read TGCGCCAGCAGCCAAGCGGGGAACCCTCCCTACGAGCAGTACTTC.

This chain joins TRBV4-2 and TRBJ2-7; 10 bases agree with TRBD2. CDR1 is LGHNA and CDR2 is YNFKEQ in the germline V gene. The CDR3 totals 15 residues. J lost 5 bases, V lost 0 bases, and 4 bases had no gene match. Here the CDR3 reads CASSQDLTSGHEQYF. For the CDR3, the DNA is TGTGCCAGCAGCCAAGATCTGACTAGCGGGCACGAGCAGTACTTC.

The chain is built from TRBV19 and TRBJ1-1; possible D gene TRBD1, 5 bases. Germline V CDR1 and CDR2: LNHDA, SQIVND (reference sequence). The CDR3 contains 15 residues. V was cut by 6 bases and J by 3 bases, with 17 bases left in between. The chain's CDR3 is CASRKNQGVDTEAFF. The CDR3, as DNA: TGTGCCAGTAGAAAAAACCAGGGTGTGGACACTGAAGCTTTCTTT.

The chain is built from TRBV6-6 and TRBJ2-1; D assignment may be TRBD1 or TRBD2 (5 bases each). The CDR3 consists of 13 residues. Trimming left V 6 bases short and J 2 bases short, with 8 bases between. Germline V gene data show CDR1 as MNHNY and CDR2 as SVGAGI (reference sequence). This CDR3 reads CASREDTYNEQFF. The CDR3 DNA sequence: TGTGCCAGCAGGGAGGACACCTACAATGAGCAGTTCTTC.

The rearrangement links TRBV28 to TRBJ2-5; D call uncertain. This CDR3 has 13 amino acids. V gave up 1 base and J gave up 2 bases, with 5 bases separating them. Germline lookup yields CDR1 MDHEN and CDR2 SYDVKM. The CDR3 region has the DNA TGTGCCAGCAGTTTATCGCAGCAAGAGACCCAGTACTTC. The encoded protein is CASSLSQQETQYF.

The rearrangement links TRBV19 to TRBJ1-5; possibly TRBD1 for D (6 bases). Germline-derived CDR1 and CDR2 are LNHDA and SQIVND (reference sequence). The CDR3 consists of 14 residues. Here the CDR3 DNA reads TGTGCTACGCAGGGGATTTATAGCAATCAGCCCCAGCATTTT. Amino acid sequence: CATQGIYSNQPQHF.

This clone came up a few times. The chain carries TRBV27 and TRBJ2-7; tentatively, D is TRBD1 (6 bases). The germline CDR1 and CDR2 sequences are MNHEY and SMNVEV (reference sequence). Between the trimmed V and J ends, which lost 3 bases and 2 bases, there was a span of 14 bases. CDR3 length: 15 residues. CDR3 nucleotide sequence: TGTGCCAGCAGTTTCGCAGGGGCGCAGGCCTACGAGCAGTACTTC. Protein: CASSFAGAQAYEQYF.

The rearrangement uses TRBV5-6 and TRBJ2-2; TRBD1 aligns across 10 bases. There are 18 residues in the CDR3. Germline V lookup: CDR1 SGHDT, CDR2 YYEEEE. J lost 5 bases, V lost 2 bases, and 12 bases had no gene match. The CDR3, as DNA: TGTGCCAGCAGCTTAATGGGACAGGGGACCTCCTGGACCGGGGAGCTGTTTTTT. The encoded protein is CASSLMGQGTSWTGELFF.

The count of this clone is one. This chain connects TRBV5-1 to TRBJ1-3; D not certain. CDR1 is SGHRS and CDR2 is YFSETQ in the germline V gene. The CDR3 is 16 amino acids. V shed 3 bases and J shed 0 bases, with 13 bases lying between them. The CDR3 DNA reads as TGCGCCAGCAGCTCAGAGGCCCGCTTCTCTGGAAACACCATATATTTT. Protein sequence: CASSSEARFSGNTIYF.

The V gene is TRBV10-3, the J gene TRBJ1-3, with D unresolved. Per the germline V gene, CDR1 is ENHRY and CDR2 is SYGVKD. V lost 7 bases, J lost 4 bases, and 11 bases lay in between. The CDR3 totals 13 residues. This chain's CDR3 is CAINGVSGNTIYF. The CDR3 DNA is TGTGCCATCAACGGGGTATCGGGAAACACCATATATTTT.

The genes are TRBV27 and TRBJ2-3, with D unclear. The CDR3 is 14 residues long. The V end was cut by 2 bases, the J end by 2 bases, with 8 bases between. Per germline, CDR1 MNHEY and CDR2 SMNVEV (reference sequence). The CDR3 bases are TGTGCCAGCAGTTTAAGACGGGCCACAGATACGCAGTATTTT. Protein: CASSLRRATDTQYF.

The chain has TRBV27 and TRBJ2-7, with TRBD1 identical over 9 bases. The junction had 6 bases not matched to a gene; V was cut back by 4 bases and J by 2 bases. This CDR3 has 15 residues. From germline, CDR1 is MNHEY and CDR2 SMNVEV (reference sequence). CDR3 amino acids: CASSSRTGEAYEQYF. CDR3 DNA: TGTGCCAGCAGTTCCCGGACAGGGGAGGCCTACGAGCAGTACTTC.

The chain links TRBV6-1 to TRBJ2-5; TRBD1 agrees at 7 bases. This CDR3 spans 13 amino acids. Germline V gene sequence: CDR1 MNHNS, CDR2 SASEGT. V gave up 6 bases and J gave up 3 bases; unmatched junction bases: 4. The chain's CDR3 is CASRSTGKETQYF. CDR3 nucleotides: TGTGCCAGCAGATCGACAGGGAAAGAGACCCAGTACTTC.

This sequence joins TRBV6-1 and TRBJ1-4; D is perhaps TRBD1 (5 bases). In germline, CDR1 is MNHNS, CDR2 SASEGT. CDR3 length: 18 residues. Between the trimmed V and J ends, which lost 2 bases and 1 base, there was a span of 17 bases. CDR3 residues: CASSEMLAGSGTNEKLFF. The CDR3, as DNA: TGTGCCAGCAGTGAAATGTTGGCAGGGTCAGGAACTAATGAAAAACTGTTTTTT.

This clone was detected only a few times. The V gene is TRBV5-4, the J gene TRBJ1-2; D ambiguous. In germline, CDR1 is SGHNT, CDR2 YYREEE (reference sequence). The CDR3 runs to 11 residues. V gave up 2 bases and J gave up 8 bases, with 7 bases separating them. This CDR3 reads CASSFIGGYTF. CDR3 bases: TGTGCCAGCAGCTTCATCGGGGGCTACACCTTC.

V is TRBV4-1 and J is TRBJ2-3, with D unclear. V was shortened by 4 bases and J by 3 bases, with 14 bases between the two germline ends. In germline, CDR1 is MGHRA, CDR2 YSYEKL. The length of the CDR3 is 15 residues. The CDR3 DNA is TGCGCCAGCAGCCCCCTTGGGTTACGAACAGATACGCAGTATTTT. As protein: CASSPLGLRTDTQYF.

The rearrangement links TRBV5-5 to TRBJ2-5; the D gene is possibly TRBD2 (5 bases). The CDR3 consists of 17 residues. Trimming removed 4 bases at V and 5 bases at J, with 24 bases between. Germline V gene data show CDR1 as SGHKS and CDR2 as YYEKEE (reference sequence). CDR3 nucleotides: TGTGCCAGCAGCACATGGCGGTCGGGGAACGCGAGGGAGACCCAGTACTTC. It codes for CASSTWRSGNARETQYF.